A selection of T cell receptor beta chains follows, all from one sample in a study of blood T cell repertoires in COVID-19. TCRdb's copy holds only in-frame clones and misses some; the assay was immunoSEQ multiplex PCR. The sample holds tens of thousands of clones, approximately 80% seen once. The material sequenced was peripheral blood. All receptors come from a human donor in a cohort sampled during active COVID-19. Each CDR3 is given with its conserved first and last residue. Clone size is not always given. Where it is, it says once, few, many or a class for expanded clones.

>.|16|TRBV7-6
CASSISGGGNTGELFF
>.|18|TRBV4-3
CASSLGTSGGAIRETQYF
>once|15|TRBV4-3
CASSKYSGGSYEQYF
>once|13|TRBV6-2/TRBV6-3
CASSSGGRNTQYF
>.|16|TRBV11-2
CASSFVLTGGPYEQYF
>.|13|TRBV7-2
CASSSAGQTEAFF
>.|15|TRBV11-3
CASSHGTGGNSEQYF
>.|15|TRBV19
CASESISTPNYGYTF
>.|17|TRBV4-2
CASSQEASGGAGDTQYF
>.|16|TRBV5-6
CASSLRTSGGQYEQYF
>.|16|TRBV29-1
CSARERPGQTSGGYTF
>.|13|TRBV19
CASRTGANYGYTF
>.|16|TRBV6-6
CASSLRSSSYNSPLHF
>.|12|TRBV6-5
CASSPFPSEQYF
>few|19|TRBV4-2
CASSQDRGSKRGPYNEQFF
>once|14|TRBV5-5
CASSKRQENSPLHF
>.|16|TRBV19
CASSINGQGRATEAFF